This T cell receptor beta chain was identified during a study of cytomegalovirus exposure and HLA in healthy donors. In the PCR, 60 Vbeta and 13 Jbeta primers were used. TCRdb keeps only in-frame clones here, not all; method: immunoSEQ multiplex PCR. This sample has 100,000 to 150,000 clones, with over 65% found just once. Germline V gene lookup returns CDR1 SGHNT and CDR2 YENEEA. The CDR3 sequence is 15 residues long. V shed 2 bases and J shed 2 bases, with 10 bases lying between them. General study results and limits: A prior analysis recorded that most TCR beta V segments were productive about 90% or about 30% of the time. For TCR beta chains, V- and J-gene trimming was later linked to a missense DCLRE1C variant.

This clone was counted only a few times. The antigen is not known. The source material was PBMCs. The TCR originated in a man in his forties or fifties in good health and CMV-seronegative. This chain links TRBV11-3 with TRBJ2-1; D is perhaps TRBD2 (5 bases). CDR3 residues: CASSLRRRTYNEQFF. As DNA, the CDR3 is TGTGCCAGCAGCTTACGACGGAGGACCTACAATGAGCAGTTCTTC.